The rows below give T cell receptor beta chains drawn from one sample of a study of regulatory T cells in long-lasting Graves disease. From the multiplex PCR reads, TCRdb called clonotypes with MiXCR, one entry per CDR3 protein. The table records approximately 480,000 distinct CDR3 sequences, 15% to 20% of them present only once. Another study also made use of these data, one on T cells in Graves' hyperthyroidism and ophthalmopathy.

The sample here was peripheral blood mononuclear cells (PBMCs), taken at new diagnosis, from a patient treated with antithyroid drugs. Every receptor here comes from a man aged 40-49 years with Graves disease. CDR3s include the opening cysteine and the closing phenylalanine or tryptophan. The order of the fields is V gene, J gene, clone size, D gene, CDR3 DNA, CDR3 protein. The D gene is left open where the match is weak. Not every row has a clone size; where given, it reads once, few, many or a size class.

TRBV18	TRBJ2-5	-	TRBD1	TGTGCCAGCTCACAGTCCCGGGACAGGGTCTCGGTGGAGACCCAGTACTTC	CASSQSRDRVSVETQYF
TRBV4-1	TRBJ2-3	-	-	TGCGCCAGCAGCCAAGATGGAGTAGTCACAGATACGCAGTATTTT	CASSQDGVVTDTQYF
TRBV7-3	TRBJ2-3	many	-	TGCGCCAGCAGCTCAGGAACGGGTACGCAGTATTTT	CASSSGTGTQYF
TRBV24-1	TRBJ2-5	many	-	TGTGCCACCAGTGATTGGGCAGGGGAAGAGACCCAGTACTTC	CATSDWAGEETQYF
TRBV29-1	TRBJ2-5	few	TRBD1	TGCAGCGTGACCCCCGGGACAGGACAAGAGACCCAGTACTTC	CSVTPGTGQETQYF
TRBV11-2	TRBJ2-5	many	-	TGTGCCAGCAGCCTAGGCCGAATTCAAGAGACCCAGTACTTC	CASSLGRIQETQYF
TRBV5-6	TRBJ1-4	many	-	TGTGCCAGCAGCTCGTTAAGAGAAGTACTGTTTTTT	CASSSLREVLFF
TRBV10-3	TRBJ2-7	many	-	TGTGCCATCAGTGAAGTGGGATACGAGCAGTACTTC	CAISEVGYEQYF
TRBV29-1	TRBJ2-7	-	-	TGCAGCGTTGAAGTGGTCGGGAAAAACTACGAGCAGTACTTC	CSVEVVGKNYEQYF
TRBV28	TRBJ2-3	many	TRBD2	TGTGCCAGCAGTTCCCGGACTAGCGGGATCACAGATACGCAGTATTTT	CASSSRTSGITDTQYF
TRBV5-1	TRBJ2-5	few	-	TGCGCCAGCAGCTTGGAGGGCCGCCCACCCCAAGAGACCCAGTACTTC	CASSLEGRPPQETQYF
TRBV6-5	TRBJ2-1	many	TRBD2	TGTGCCAGCAGTTACTCCGGGACTAGCGGGAGCTCTGAGCAGTTCTTC	CASSYSGTSGSSEQFF
TRBV29-1	TRBJ2-1	-	TRBD2	TGCAGCGTCACTCCGGGACTAGCGGGAACATATGAGCAGTTCTTC	CSVTPGLAGTYEQFF
TRBV20-1	TRBJ2-7	many	TRBD1	TGCAGTGCTAGAGTTCCACAGGGGGCTCACGAGCAGTACTTC	CSARVPQGAHEQYF
TRBV9	TRBJ2-7	-	-	TGTGCCAGCAGCGTAGAGGGGCAGGATGCCGAGCAGTACTTC	CASSVEGQDAEQYF
TRBV20-1	TRBJ1-6	many	-	TGCAGTTCCGGGGATGGTCCGTCACCCCTCCACTTT	CSSGDGPSPLHF
TRBV3-1	TRBJ2-3	many	TRBD2	TGTGCCAGCAGCCACGGGACTAGCGGGAACACAGATACGCAGTATTTT	CASSHGTSGNTDTQYF
TRBV11-2	TRBJ1-2	many	-	TGTGCCAGCAGCCTCAGGGCTCAGAACTATGGCTACACCTTC	CASSLRAQNYGYTF
TRBV5-6	TRBJ2-2	-	TRBD1	TGTGCCAGCAGCTTGTTGGGACAGGCTCTCGCCGGGGAGCTGTTTTTT	CASSLLGQALAGELFF
TRBV6-1	TRBJ2-1	few	-	TGTGCCAGCAGCCACCCCGGACCGGGGCCGGTTAGTAATGAGCAGTTCTTC	CASSHPGPGPVSNEQFF
TRBV6-1	TRBJ2-2	-	-	TGTGCCAGCATCGAGGGAGTAAACACCGGGGAGCTGTTTTTT	CASIEGVNTGELFF
TRBV3-1	TRBJ2-7	many	TRBD2	TGTGCCAGCAGCCAAAACCCGGGGGGGGCGGTCGAGCAGTACTTC	CASSQNPGGAVEQYF
TRBV24-1	TRBJ2-7	-	-	TGTGCCACCAGTGACAACTACGAGCAGTACTTC	CATSDNYEQYF
TRBV7-3	TRBJ2-3	few	-	TGTGCCAGCCAGACTAGTCGTAGCACAGATACGCAGTATTTT	CASQTSRSTDTQYF
TRBV30	TRBJ1-2	many	-	TGTGCCTTAAATGGCTACACCTTC	CALNGYTF
TRBV7-9	TRBJ2-1	many	TRBD2	TGTGCCAGCAGCTTAATAAGCGGGGCCTACAATGAGCAGTTCTTC	CASSLISGAYNEQFF
TRBV27	TRBJ2-2	-	TRBD1	TGTGCCAGCAGTACTTGGACAGGGTCCGGGGAGCTGTTTTTT	CASSTWTGSGELFF
TRBV6-9	TRBJ2-7	-	-	TGTGCCAGCAGTTATCCTAGGACAGAAAATTACGAGCAGTACTTC	CASSYPRTENYEQYF
TRBV2	TRBJ1-4	many	-	TGTGCCAGCAGTGGGCAGGTTATTGGAGGACTGTTTTTT	CASSGQVIGGLFF
TRBV27	TRBJ2-5	many	TRBD2	TGTGCCAGCAGTCCACCGGGACTAGATTCGGAGACCCAGTACTTC	CASSPPGLDSETQYF
TRBV6-1	TRBJ2-5	many	-	TGTGCCAGCAGAATGAACGGATTCAGCCAAGAGACCCAGTACTTC	CASRMNGFSQETQYF
TRBV29-1	TRBJ1-2	few	TRBD1	TGCAGCGCAACAGGGGGCGTCTATGGCTACACCTTC	CSATGGVYGYTF
TRBV30	TRBJ2-2	many	-	TGTGCCTGGAGTAAGCAGGGAATGGGGGAGCTGTTTTTT	CAWSKQGMGELFF
TRBV5-1	TRBJ2-7	many	-	TGCGCCAGCAGCTTCTTACAGGGTAAAAGGTACGAGCAGTACTTC	CASSFLQGKRYEQYF
TRBV7-9	TRBJ1-4	many	-	TGTGCCAGCAGCTTGACCATAGCCAGGACGGTTGAAAAACTGTTTTTT	CASSLTIARTVEKLFF
TRBV3-1	TRBJ2-3	many	-	TGTGCCAGCAGCCAAGGGACAGCCGATACGCAGTATTTT	CASSQGTADTQYF
TRBV3-1	TRBJ1-1	many	-	TGTGCCAGCAGCCAAGAACGGCAAGCTTTCTTT	CASSQERQAFF
TRBV3-1	TRBJ2-5	few	-	TGCGCCAGCAGCCAAGTCCACTCGGGGGAGACCCAGTACTTC	CASSQVHSGETQYF
TRBV30	TRBJ2-1	many	TRBD2	TGTGCCTGGAGTGATTCTAGCGGGATGGGGGGACAGTTCTTC	CAWSDSSGMGGQFF
TRBV5-6	TRBJ2-2	few	-	TGTGCCAGCAGCTTGTCGCAGGGGGGGAGCACCGGGGAGCTGTTTTTT	CASSLSQGGSTGELFF
TRBV7-9	TRBJ2-1	-	TRBD2	TGTGCCAGCAGCCAGGAGCGGGAGGGCTCCTACAATGAGCAGTTCTTC	CASSQEREGSYNEQFF
TRBV12-3/TRBV12-4	TRBJ2-2	many	-	TGTGCCAGCAGTTCTCCCGCCCCAACCGGGGAGCTGTTTTTT	CASSSPAPTGELFF
TRBV25-1	TRBJ2-5	-	-	TGTGCCAGCAGTGACCCTGTATCAATCCAAGAGACCCAGTACTTC	CASSDPVSIQETQYF